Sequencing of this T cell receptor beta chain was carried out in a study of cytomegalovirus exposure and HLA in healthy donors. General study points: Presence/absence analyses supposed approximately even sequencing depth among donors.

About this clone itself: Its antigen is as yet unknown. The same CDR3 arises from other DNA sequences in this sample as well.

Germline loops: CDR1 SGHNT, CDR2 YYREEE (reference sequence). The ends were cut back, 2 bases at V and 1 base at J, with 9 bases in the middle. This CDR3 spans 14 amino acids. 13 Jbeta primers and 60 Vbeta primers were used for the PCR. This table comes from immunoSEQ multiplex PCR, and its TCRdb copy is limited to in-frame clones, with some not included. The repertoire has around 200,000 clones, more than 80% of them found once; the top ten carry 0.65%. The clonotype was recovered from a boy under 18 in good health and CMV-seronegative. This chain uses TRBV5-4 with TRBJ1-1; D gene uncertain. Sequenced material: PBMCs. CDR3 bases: TGTGCCAGCAGCTTTCTTGGCGGGAACACTGAAGCTTTCTTT. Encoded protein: CASSFLGGNTEAFF.